These T cell receptor beta chains were read from a single sample in a study of T cell responses to AZD1222 COVID-19 vaccine. Assay: immunoSEQ multiplex PCR; the TCRdb copy retains only in-frame clones and omits some. The sample carries around 110,000 clones, 80% to 90% recorded once. The specimen was peripheral blood, collected on day 0 of AZD1222 vaccination. The receptor set was obtained from an adult in good health. CDR3s include the opening cysteine and the closing phenylalanine or tryptophan. A D gene is named only where the DNA matches it firmly. A clone size is listed for some rows: how often the clone was seen (once, few, many), or a class if it is expanded.

. | TRBJ1-6 | . | TRBV11-3 | TGTGCCAGCACAGGCGTGGGATATAGCCCAGGGGAATATAATTCACCCCTCCACTTT | CASTGVGYSPGEYNSPLHF
. | TRBJ1-2 | . | TRBV24-1 | TGTGCCACCAGTGATTCCCTCTGGGACACCGGCTACACCTTC | CATSDSLWDTGYTF
. | TRBJ1-1 | . | TRBV10-3 | TGTGCCATCAGTGCCGGGACTTCGAACACTGAAGCTTTCTTT | CAISAGTSNTEAFF
. | TRBJ1-2 | . | TRBV4-1 | TGCGCCAGCAGCCAAGGGGCTTCGGTAAACTATGGCTACACCTTC | CASSQGASVNYGYTF
. | TRBJ2-7 | . | TRBV10-3 | TGTGCCATCAGTGACCCGACGCTAGCTCCCTACGAGCAGTACTTC | CAISDPTLAPYEQYF
once | TRBJ1-6 | TRBD1 | TRBV14 | TGTGCCAGCAGCCAAGAGGCGACACAGGGGGCACAGGATTCACCCCTCCACTTT | CASSQEATQGAQDSPLHF
. | TRBJ2-5 | . | TRBV5-1 | TGCGCCAGCAGCCAGAGCAGGCTGGAAGAGACCCAGTACTTC | CASSQSRLEETQYF
few | TRBJ2-7 | . | TRBV4-1 | TGCGCCAGCAGCCAATGGGCGGCGGGCTACGAGCAGTACTTC | CASSQWAAGYEQYF
. | TRBJ2-7 | TRBD2 | TRBV18 | TGTGCCAGCTCACCGCTAGCGGGAGGCTCCTACGAGCAGTACTTC | CASSPLAGGSYEQYF
. | TRBJ1-4 | . | TRBV4-3 | TGCGCCAGCAGCCAAGATGGGCACAGTTATAATGAAAAACTGTTTTTT | CASSQDGHSYNEKLFF
. | TRBJ1-5 | TRBD1 | TRBV5-8 | TGTGCCAGCAGCTTTCCTCGGGACAGGGGGTTTTATAGCAATCAGCCCCAGCATTTT | CASSFPRDRGFYSNQPQHF
. | TRBJ1-5 | . | TRBV28 | TGTGCCAGCACCCCTGGACGGCGTAGCAATCAGCCCCAGCATTTT | CASTPGRRSNQPQHF
. | TRBJ1-4 | . | TRBV2 | TGTGCCAGCAGTAAGTGGCAGGGGAGTGAAAAACTGTTTTTT | CASSKWQGSEKLFF
. | TRBJ1-2 | . | TRBV10-3 | TGTGCCATCATCTCCGGGATCGGCTTTGGTGGCTACACCTTC | CAIISGIGFGGYTF
. | TRBJ2-7 | . | TRBV11-2 | TGTGCCAGCAGCCCGGGACAATACGAGCAGTACTTC | CASSPGQYEQYF
. | TRBJ1-3 | . | TRBV4-3 | TGCGCCAGCAGCCAAACTGACAGTTACTCTGGAAACACCATATATTTT | CASSQTDSYSGNTIYF
. | TRBJ1-5 | . | TRBV9 | TGTGCCAGCAGCGTAGTTGGACCTAGGGCACAGCCCCAGCATTTT | CASSVVGPRAQPQHF
. | TRBJ1-1 | . | TRBV5-1 | TGCGCCAGCAGCTTGTTTCCGGGGGCGGACACTGAAGCTTTCTTT | CASSLFPGADTEAFF
. | TRBJ2-3 | . | TRBV29-1 | TGCCGCACCTCTACGGGGCTCACAGATACGCAGTATTTT | CRTSTGLTDTQYF
. | TRBJ1-4 | TRBD1 | TRBV5-6 | TGTGCCAGCAGCTTGGGGGACAGACTTAATGAAAAACTGTTTTTT | CASSLGDRLNEKLFF
. | TRBJ2-7 | . | TRBV18 | TGTGCCAGCTCACCTTACTCCCGGGACATCCCCTACGAGCAGTACTTC | CASSPYSRDIPYEQYF
. | TRBJ2-7 | TRBD1 | TRBV15 | TGTGCCACCAGCAGAGAAAGGGGGCTCGAGAACGAGCAGTACTTC | CATSRERGLENEQYF
. | TRBJ1-1 | TRBD1 | TRBV2 | TGTGCCAGCAGCAGGACAGGGCGTGGCACTGAAGCTTTCTTT | CASSRTGRGTEAFF
. | TRBJ2-7 | TRBD2 | TRBV9 | TGTGCCAGCAGCGCCGTAGCGGGGGCTACCTACGAGCAGTACTTC | CASSAVAGATYEQYF
. | TRBJ2-5 | . | TRBV5-1 | TGCGCCAGCAGCCTCAACAGGGAAGAGACCCAGTACTTC | CASSLNREETQYF